This is a list of T cell receptor beta chains from one sample in a study of blood T cells in healthy people across ages. TCRdb analysed the 5' RACE reads with MiXCR anew, one entry per CDR3 protein. The sample lists 700,000 to 850,000 distinct CDR3 sequences; 35% to 40% were seen once. The sequencing input was blood. The receptors derive from a man in his late teens or twenties in good health. CDR3s include the opening cysteine and the closing phenylalanine or tryptophan. The order of the fields is D gene, CDR3 length, J gene, V gene, clone size, CDR3 protein, CDR3 DNA. The D gene is left open where the match is weak. Clone sizes are given selectively: once, few, many, or a class where the clone is expanded.

>TRBD1|15|TRBJ2-7|TRBV5-1|-
CASSLQQDRQGEQYF
TGCGCCAGCAGCTTGCAGCAGGACAGGCAGGGCGAGCAGTACTTC
>-|15|TRBJ2-5|TRBV7-3|many
CASSLWQGPQETQYF
TGTGCCAGCAGCTTATGGCAGGGGCCCCAAGAGACCCAGTACTTC
>TRBD1|15|TRBJ1-2|TRBV5-6|few
CASSWGTAPSRGYTF
TGTGCCAGCAGCTGGGGGACAGCTCCGTCTCGGGGCTACACCTTC
>-|13|TRBJ2-3|TRBV6-2/TRBV6-3|-
CASNRINKDTQYF
TGTGCCAGCAATAGAATTAACAAGGATACGCAGTATTTT
>-|12|TRBJ2-7|TRBV21-1|few
CASSKYGHEQYF
TGTGCCAGCAGCAAATATGGCCACGAGCAGTACTTC
>-|14|TRBJ1-3|TRBV12-3/TRBV12-4|-
CASKTRSSGNTIYF
TGTGCCAGCAAAACAAGGAGCTCTGGAAACACCATATATTTT
>-|14|TRBJ2-7|TRBV18|few
CASATSLRGSEQYF
TGTGCCAGCGCGACATCTCTTCGGGGTAGCGAGCAGTACTTC
>-|16|TRBJ1-2|TRBV12-3/TRBV12-4|many
CASSLAARRGMGGYTF
TGTGCCAGCAGTTTAGCGGCCCGTAGAGGGATGGGTGGCTACACCTTC
>-|15|TRBJ1-5|TRBV4-1|few
CASSQDLAANQPQHF
TGCGCCAGCAGCCAAGACTTGGCAGCCAATCAGCCCCAGCATTTT
>-|13|TRBJ1-6|TRBV25-1|-
CASSEINNSPLHF
TGTGCCAGCAGTGAAATTAATAATTCACCCCTCCACTTT
>-|12|TRBJ1-5|TRBV12-3/TRBV12-4|few
CASTGGGQPQHF
TGTGCCAGCACCGGGGGGGGTCAGCCCCAGCATTTT
>TRBD1|14|TRBJ1-1|TRBV4-1|few
CASSTDRAGPEAFF
TGCGCCAGCAGTACGGACAGGGCGGGACCTGAAGCTTTCTTT
>-|15|TRBJ1-1|TRBV27|few
CASSLGLETNTEAFF
TGTGCCAGCAGTTTAGGGTTGGAAACGAACACTGAAGCTTTCTTT
>TRBD1|14|TRBJ1-2|TRBV10-3|many
CAISEADRASGYTF
TGTGCCATCAGTGAAGCAGACAGGGCAAGCGGCTACACCTTC
>-|15|TRBJ2-2|TRBV6-5|-
CASSYQGIWTGELFF
TGTGCCAGCAGTTACCAGGGAATTTGGACCGGGGAGCTGTTTTTT
>-|14|TRBJ1-2|TRBV7-9|once
CASSLEGQPRGYTF
TGTGCCAGCAGCTTAGAAGGACAGCCCCGTGGCTACACCTTC
>TRBD2|18|TRBJ2-1|TRBV4-3|many
CASSPLAGVLSSYNEQFF
TGCGCCAGCAGCCCTTTAGCGGGGGTCCTCAGCTCCTACAATGAGCAGTTCTTC
>-|17|TRBJ2-6|TRBV5-1|many
CASSPRVDPSGANVLTF
TGCGCCAGCAGCCCTAGGGTGGATCCCTCTGGGGCCAACGTCCTGACTTTC
>TRBD1|15|TRBJ1-2|TRBV6-2/TRBV6-3|-
CASSYSDREGDGYTF
TGTGCCAGCAGTTACTCGGACAGGGAAGGAGATGGCTACACCTTC
>TRBD1|14|TRBJ1-2|TRBV4-3|-
CASSRPGTGNGYTF
TGCGCCAGCAGCCGACCCGGGACAGGGAATGGCTACACCTTC
>-|15|TRBJ2-3|TRBV6-2/TRBV6-3|-
CASSDRRPSTDTQYF
TGTGCCAGCAGTGATAGGCGACCTAGCACAGATACGCAGTATTTT
>TRBD1|12|TRBJ1-1|TRBV5-1|few
CASSLDRGEAFF
TGCGCCAGCAGCTTGGACAGGGGTGAAGCTTTCTTT
>TRBD1|15|TRBJ1-1|TRBV12-3/TRBV12-4|-
CASSPTGTGGTEAFF
TGTGCCAGCAGCCCGACCGGGACAGGGGGGACTGAAGCTTTCTTT
>-|14|TRBJ2-5|TRBV12-3/TRBV12-4|-
CASSLMRPQETQYF
TGTGCCAGCAGTTTAATGAGGCCTCAAGAGACCCAGTACTTC
>-|14|TRBJ2-5|TRBV6-1|-
CASSEQGSKETQYF
TGTGCCAGCAGTGAACAGGGTTCGAAAGAGACCCAGTACTTC
>-|12|TRBJ1-6|TRBV6-6|-
CASSYSESPLHF
TGTGCCAGCAGTTACTCAGAATCACCCCTCCACTTT
>-|14|TRBJ2-3|TRBV11-2|many
CASSSLWGTDTQYF
TGTGCCAGCAGCTCATTGTGGGGTACAGATACGCAGTATTTT
>-|12|TRBJ2-5|TRBV2|once
CASSGNLETQYF
TGTGCCAGCAGTGGGAATCTGGAGACCCAGTACTTC